This T cell receptor (beta chain) originates from a study of blood T cell repertoires in COVID-19 (TCRdb year 2020). Notes on the research overall: Samples covering the acute and convalescent phases of COVID-19 were provided by collaborators in the United States, Italy and Spain. The material from the prospective study consisted of cDNA or gDNA derived from T cells, B-cell-depleted T cells, or PBMCs. Sample metadata almost always included a de-identified subject ID, COVID-19 status, age in years and sex. The repertoires were released in a freely available public database intended as a resource for research on the immune response to SARS-CoV-2. Where HLA class I and class II types were available, the types were taken from metadata supplied by the sample provider, not from assay-based typing. The samples were drawn from the first 160 participants of the ongoing ImmuneRACE study and from some 1,300 subjects provided by 6 global collaborators. Subjects who had been exposed to COVID-19, were actively infected with it, or had recovered from it provided the deeply sampled blood TCRbeta repertoires that made up the dataset. What the study reported, not specific to this receptor: The amount of clinical and demographic metadata varied by source and participant and was provided uncurated.

Of note for this clone: Its recognized antigen is unknown. No much larger clone is present one base from it, and per-base qualities are unavailable.

TCRbeta CDR3 regions were amplified from genomic DNA using the immunoSEQ Assay, a bias-controlled multiplex PCR. Per the source publication's procedure: The number of nucleated cells in each sample was estimated from the amplification of reference gene primers within the assay. Sequence reads were collapsed and filtered to measure the absolute abundance of every unique TCRbeta CDR3 rearrangement. For each sample, productive Simpson clonality was calculated by taking the square root of Simpson's diversity index across productive rearrangements. TCRdb retrieved this table from immuneACCESS and kept in-frame rearrangements only. Not all clones are present; in checked studies, unresolved V genes account for under half, and no reason is known for the remainder. Clone size and V and J calls were adopted from that table, with D and trimming inferred from the DNA. The sample yields 250,000 to 350,000 clones; approximately 84% were counted once. The ten largest clones represent 1.4% to 1.5% of the sample.

At one collaborating source in Seattle, patients were enrolled during active infection and were followed longitudinally through the course of disease. Each collaborating institution followed its own protocols to collect whole blood in K2EDTA tubes. For TCRbeta analysis, collaborator samples were shipped as frozen whole blood, as isolated PBMCs, or as DNA extracted from either sample type. V and J are trimmed by 5 bases and 7 bases, and the gene matches miss 9 bases of the junction. The CDR3, from cysteine to phenylalanine, totals 16 residues. Of all the DNA, just the CDR3 is kept, 48 bases in frame from base 1. In the germline V gene, CDR1 corresponds to MNHEY and CDR2 to SVGEGT.

The receptor chain draws on TRBV6-2 or TRBV6-3 and TRBJ2-3; TRBD2 lines up with 13 middle nucleotides. The origin of this receptor is a human donor with COVID-19, enrolled during active disease. The donor label of this sample is uncertain. The specimen was peripheral blood. The CDR3 protein: CASSDLGLAGLNTQYF. The DNA is as follows: TGTGCCAGCAGTGACTTGGGACTAGCGGGACTCAATACGCAGTATTTT.